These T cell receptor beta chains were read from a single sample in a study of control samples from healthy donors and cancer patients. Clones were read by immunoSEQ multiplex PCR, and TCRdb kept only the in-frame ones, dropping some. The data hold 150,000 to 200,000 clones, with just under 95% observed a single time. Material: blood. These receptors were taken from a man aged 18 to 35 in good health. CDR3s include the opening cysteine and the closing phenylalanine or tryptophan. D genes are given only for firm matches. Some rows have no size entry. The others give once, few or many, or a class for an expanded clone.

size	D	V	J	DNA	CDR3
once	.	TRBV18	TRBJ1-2	TGTGCCAGCTCACTATCCGGGACCCCAAACTATGGCTACACCTTC	CASSLSGTPNYGYTF
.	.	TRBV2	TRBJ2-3	TGTGCCAGCAGAGGATATGGTATGTCAGATACGCAGTATTTT	CASRGYGMSDTQYF
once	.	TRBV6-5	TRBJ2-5	TGTGCCAGCAGTTACTCGAGGGGCAGCCAAGAGACCCAGTACTTC	CASSYSRGSQETQYF
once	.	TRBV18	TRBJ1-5	TGTGCCAGCTCACGAGGGATAGGGACGGGGTCATTAAGCAATCAGCCCCAGCATTTT	CASSRGIGTGSLSNQPQHF
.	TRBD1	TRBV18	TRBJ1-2	TGTGCCAGCTCACCACCGTCAGGGGGCTTGAGTGGCTACACCTTC	CASSPPSGGLSGYTF
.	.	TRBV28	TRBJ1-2	TGTGCCAGCAGCTCTCTGGGGCAGCTTCGGACTTTTAACTATGGCTACACCTTC	CASSSLGQLRTFNYGYTF
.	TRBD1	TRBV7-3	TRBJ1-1	TGTGCCAGCAGCTTAATACGGGTTTCCGAGAGACAGGGACGGCAGAGTGAAGCTTTCTTT	CASSLIRVSERQGRQSEAFF
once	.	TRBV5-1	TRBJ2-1	TGCGCCAGCTCCCCCACCTCGGGGTACAATGAGCAGTTCTTC	CASSPTSGYNEQFF
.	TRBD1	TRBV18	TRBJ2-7	TGTGCCAGCTCACCGGACAGGGTTTTCTACGAGCAGTACTTC	CASSPDRVFYEQYF
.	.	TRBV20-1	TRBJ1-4	TGCAGTGCTAGTAAAGCTACAACTAATGAAAAACTGTTTTTT	CSASKATTNEKLFF
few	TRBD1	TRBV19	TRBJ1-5	TGTGCCAGTAGCCTACCGGGGACAGGGCCCAATCAGCCCCAGCATTTT	CASSLPGTGPNQPQHF
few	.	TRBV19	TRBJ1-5	TGTGCCAGCACCCCATGGGGGGGAATAGTTGGTCAGCCCCAGCATTTT	CASTPWGGIVGQPQHF
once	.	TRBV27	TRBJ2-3	TGTGCCAGCAGTTATGGGGCCTATGGGGGCAGGGCCCCGGATACGCAGTATTTT	CASSYGAYGGRAPDTQYF
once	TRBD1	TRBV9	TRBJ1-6	TGTGCCAGCAGCGATATTGCCGGGACAGACAATTCACCCCTCCACTTT	CASSDIAGTDNSPLHF
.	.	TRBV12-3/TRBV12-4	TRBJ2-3	TGTGCCAGCTCCAATCCGATGATGGATACGCAGTATTTT	CASSNPMMDTQYF
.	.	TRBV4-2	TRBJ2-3	TGTGCCAGCAGCCAAGAAGGTGGCGTCAGCACAGATACGCAGTATTTT	CASSQEGGVSTDTQYF
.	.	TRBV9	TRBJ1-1	TGTGCCAGCAGCGTAGCTAAAGGGACTGAAGCTTTCTTT	CASSVAKGTEAFF
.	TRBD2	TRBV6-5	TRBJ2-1	TGTGCCAGTTCCCGGGGAGGGGTAGGGGATGAGCAGTTCTTC	CASSRGGVGDEQFF
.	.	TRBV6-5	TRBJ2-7	TGTGCCAGCACTAGCACTGCCTACGAGCAGTACTTC	CASTSTAYEQYF
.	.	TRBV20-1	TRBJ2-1	TGCAGTGCTAGTGTCTTGGGGGCCTTAGACGAGCAGTTCTTC	CSASVLGALDEQFF
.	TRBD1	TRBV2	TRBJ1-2	TGTGCCATAGACAGGGGACATGGCTACACCTTC	CAIDRGHGYTF
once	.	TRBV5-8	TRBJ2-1	TGTGCCAGCAGCTTTAGGGGTAGCTCCTACAATGAGCAGTTCTTC	CASSFRGSSYNEQFF
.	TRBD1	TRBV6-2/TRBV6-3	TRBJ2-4	TGTGCCAGCAGTGACAGGGGAGGAGACATTCAGTACTTC	CASSDRGGDIQYF
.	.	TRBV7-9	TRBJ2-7	TGTGCCAGCAGCTTCAACGACAGACCGACCTACGAGCAGTACTTC	CASSFNDRPTYEQYF
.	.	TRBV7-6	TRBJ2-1	TGTGCCAGCAGCCGGGGACCCAACAATGAGCAGTTCTTC	CASSRGPNNEQFF
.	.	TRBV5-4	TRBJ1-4	TGTGCCAGCAGCCCGGGGGGGTCGGGTGCTAATGAAAAACTGTTTTTT	CASSPGGSGANEKLFF
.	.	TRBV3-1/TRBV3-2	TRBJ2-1	TGTGCCAGCAGCCAAGTCCAGACCGAATACAATGAGCAGTTCTTC	CASSQVQTEYNEQFF
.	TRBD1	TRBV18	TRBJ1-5	TGTGCCAGCTCACCGGGGGGACAGGATTATAGCAATCAGCCCCAGCATTTT	CASSPGGQDYSNQPQHF
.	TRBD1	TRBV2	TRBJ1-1	TGTGCCAGCAGTGCGGGACAGGGCACTGAAGCTTTCTTT	CASSAGQGTEAFF
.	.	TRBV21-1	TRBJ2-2	TGTGCCAGCCGCAAGGGGGACGACAACACCGGGGAGCTGTTTTTT	CASRKGDDNTGELFF
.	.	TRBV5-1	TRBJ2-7	TGCGCCAGCAGCTTGCAGGGTCCCTACGAGCAGTACTTC	CASSLQGPYEQYF
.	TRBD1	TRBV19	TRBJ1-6	TGTGCCAGTAGTCTTACAGGGGGCTCCTATAATTCACCCCTCCACTTT	CASSLTGGSYNSPLHF
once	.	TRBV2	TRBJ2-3	TGTGCCAGCACGGGCGGCCATACAGATACGCAGTATTTT	CASTGGHTDTQYF
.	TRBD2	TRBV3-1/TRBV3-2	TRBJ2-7	TGTGCCAGCAGCCCTAGCGGGGGGCTGTACGAGCAGTACTTC	CASSPSGGLYEQYF
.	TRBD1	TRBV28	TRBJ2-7	TGTGCCAGCAGTTTATTCGACAGGGGAGTCGGAGCCTACGAGCAGTACTTC	CASSLFDRGVGAYEQYF
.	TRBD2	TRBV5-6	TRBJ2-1	TGTGCCAGCAGCTATGGAATAGCGGGGAACAATGAGCAGTTCTTC	CASSYGIAGNNEQFF
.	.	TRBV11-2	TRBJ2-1	TGTGCCAGCAGCTTAGACTGGGATTACAATGAGCAGTTCTTC	CASSLDWDYNEQFF
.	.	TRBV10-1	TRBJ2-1	TGCGCCAGCAGTGATTCGGCAGGGTTGAACTACAATGAGCAGTTCTTC	CASSDSAGLNYNEQFF
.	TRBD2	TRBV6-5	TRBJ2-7	TGTGCCACTGTGACTGGCGGGGGGCTAGACGAGCAGTACTTC	CATVTGGGLDEQYF
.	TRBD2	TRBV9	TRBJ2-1	TGTGCCAGCAGCGTAGAAGCGGGGGGGCCTAATGAGCAGTTCTTC	CASSVEAGGPNEQFF